The 16 T cell receptor beta chains below all came from one sample that was sequenced in a study of T cells in Graves' hyperthyroidism and ophthalmopathy. What was amplified from RNA transcripts were TCR beta CDR3 regions. During a first-round RT-PCR of the TCR CDR3, the HTBI primer set was used. A single record per CDR3 protein comes from TCRdb applying MiXCR to the multiplex PCR reads. The table records about 640,000 distinct CDR3 sequences, 20% of them present only once. Sequencing input: blood. All receptors come from a young man with Graves' ophthalmopathy.

This chain uses TRBV12-3 or TRBV12-4 with TRBJ2-2, with unresolved D. The V end lost 6 bases, the J end lost 0 bases, and 14 bases lay between the germline ends. This CDR3 is built from 16 residues. The CDR3 region has the DNA TGTGCCAGCAGCCGGTTCGGTACGGCGAACACCGGGGAGCTGTTTTTT. Protein product: CASSRFGTANTGELFF.

This clonotype was seen more than once but under ten times. The chain carries TRBV27 and TRBJ2-7; 10 bases align to TRBD2. The V and J ends lost 1 base and 0 bases, in that order; junction bases with no gene match: 3. Germline lookup yields CDR1 MNHEY and CDR2 SMNVEV (reference sequence). The CDR3 totals 16 residues. The CDR3 DNA sequence: TGTGCCAGCAGTTTATATCCTAGCGGGAGCTCCTACGAGCAGTACTTC. Translated: CASSLYPSGSSYEQYF.

This clonotype turned up a few times. V is TRBV20-1 and J is TRBJ2-1; 13 nucleotides match TRBD2. Per the germline V gene, CDR1 is DFQATT and CDR2 is SNEGSKA (reference sequence). This CDR3 comprises 20 residues. V gave up 6 bases and J gave up 1 base; unmatched junction bases: 18. The CDR3 sequence: CSAELGSRLAGGRSYNEQFF. The CDR3 DNA reads TGCAGTGCCGAATTAGGGAGCCGACTAGCGGGAGGCCGATCCTACAATGAGCAGTTCTTC.

This clonotype occurred many times. The J gene is TRBJ2-3, the V gene TRBV27, with 12 bases matching TRBD2. Germline CDR1 MNHEY, CDR2 SMNVEV (reference sequence). V shed 5 bases, J shed 4 bases, and the junction held 7 bases outside the gene matches. The CDR3 loop spans 16 amino acids. CDR3 coding DNA: TGTGCCAGCAGTGCATCTAGCGGGAGGGCCGCAGATACGCAGTATTTT. It translates to CASSASSGRAADTQYF.

The chain uses TRBV6-1 and TRBJ2-7; 9 bases map to TRBD1. From germline, CDR1 is MNHNS and CDR2 SASEGT. CDR3 length: 15 amino acids. With V trimmed by 5 bases and J by 5 bases, 10 bases remained unmatched. CDR3 in amino acids: CASSSAGTGSNEQYF. The CDR3 DNA reads TGTGCCAGCAGTAGCGCCGGGACAGGGTCGAACGAGCAGTACTTC.

The chain is built from TRBV19 and TRBJ2-7, with TRBD1 matching 7 bases. V lost 5 bases, J lost 2 bases, and 6 bases stayed unmatched. The V gene's germline CDR1 is LNHDA and CDR2 SQIVND (reference sequence). This CDR3 is 14 amino acids long. The CDR3 protein is CASSATGSAYEQYF. In DNA form, the CDR3 reads TGTGCCAGTAGTGCGACAGGGAGTGCCTACGAGCAGTACTTC. The variable domain in full, completed from reference TRBV19 and TRBJ2-7, reads DGGITQSPKYLFRKEGQNVTLSCEQNLNHDAMYWYRQDPGQGLRLIYYSQIVNDFQKGDIAEGYSVSREKKESFPLTVTSAQKNPTAFYLCASSATGSAYEQYFGPGTRLTVT.

This clonotype was observed many times. V and J are TRBV28 and TRBJ1-1, with 7 bases fitting TRBD1. The CDR3 runs 19 residues. With V trimmed by 5 bases and J by 6 bases, 24 bases remained unmatched. Germline V gene sequence: CDR1 MDHEN, CDR2 SYDVKM. CDR3 amino acids: CASSPPHRRGLGGTAEAFF. In DNA form, the CDR3 reads TGTGCCAGCAGTCCCCCCCACAGACGGGGCTTAGGGGGCACCGCTGAAGCTTTCTTT.

This clonotype appeared many times. The V call is TRBV11-2, the J call TRBJ2-5; D is undetermined. CDR3 length: 14 amino acids. V lost 0 bases to trimming and J lost 6 bases, with 11 bases between them. The germline gives CDR1 SGHAT, CDR2 FQNNGV. CDR3 region: CASSLDPGGKTQYF. In nucleotides, the CDR3 is TGTGCCAGCAGCTTAGATCCTGGTGGCAAGACCCAGTACTTC. The variable domain in full, completed from reference TRBV11-2 and TRBJ2-5, reads EAGVAQSPRYKIIEKRQSVAFWCNPISGHATLYWYQQILGQGPKLLIQFQNNGVVDDSQLPKDRFSAERLKGVDSTLKIQPAKLEDSAVYLCASSLDPGGKTQYFGPGTRLLVL.

This clonotype came up many times. The genes are TRBV30 and TRBJ1-3; a weak D match, TRBD1 (6 bases). Trimming shortened V by 0 bases and J by 4 bases, and 10 bases separated the two germline ends. This CDR3 spans 14 amino acids. CDR1 and CDR2 from the germline V gene are GTSNPN and SVGIG (reference sequence). The CDR3 coding sequence is TGTGCCTGGAGTGTACAGGGTGGGGGAAACACCATATATTTT. It is translated as CAWSVQGGGNTIYF.

This clonotype was seen at least ten times. The rearrangement joins TRBV20-1 to TRBJ2-1; TRBD2 matches 10 bases. After removal of 6 bases from V and 8 bases from J, the junction contained 16 bases not matched to a gene. This CDR3 spans 16 amino acids. The germline V gene encodes CDR1 DFQATT and CDR2 SNEGSKA (reference sequence). CDR3 region: CSASSLAGATPHEQFF. In nucleotides, the CDR3 is TGCAGTGCGAGCAGTCTAGCGGGAGCCACTCCCCATGAGCAGTTCTTC.

V usage is TRBV20-1 and J usage is TRBJ2-2; D gene ambiguous. V lost 0 bases and J lost 6, with 8 bases in between. Germline CDR1 DFQATT, CDR2 SNEGSKA (reference sequence). The CDR3 length is 13 residues. CDR3 loop: CSARDVGSGELFF. DNA of the CDR3: TGCAGTGCTAGAGATGTGGGGTCCGGGGAGCTGTTTTTT.

The chain combines TRBV10-3 with TRBJ1-2; D gene ambiguous. Trimming shortened V by 0 bases and J by 4 bases, and 12 bases separated the two germline ends. The CDR3 runs 15 residues. Germline assignment: CDR1 ENHRY and CDR2 SYGVKD. CDR3 nucleotides: TGTGCCATCAGTGAGTCAGTAACAACACTCTATGGCTACACCTTC. This encodes CAISESVTTLYGYTF.

This clonotype appeared many times. The chain recombines TRBV12-3 or TRBV12-4 with TRBJ2-2; no clear D. There are 20 residues in the CDR3. The V and J ends lost 5 bases and 5 bases respectively, with 30 bases between them. The DNA of the CDR3 is TGTGCCAGCAGTCCGCTGGACGGCCGGTTGGGCTCTCGAAGGACCGGGGAGCTGTTTTTT. Translation gives CASSPLDGRLGSRRTGELFF.

This rearrangement joins TRBV20-1 to TRBJ1-2; 7 nucleotides match TRBD1. The CDR3 has 13 residues. V lost 3 bases and J lost 4; bases outside the gene matches: 5. Per the germline V gene, CDR1 is DFQATT and CDR2 is SNEGSKA (reference sequence). The CDR3 DNA reads as TGCAGTGCTAGTCTTACAGGGGCCTATGGCTACACCTTC. Protein sequence: CSASLTGAYGYTF.

V and J are TRBV7-2 and TRBJ2-7; 11 positions match TRBD1. V lost 5 bases and J lost 2; bases outside the gene matches: 5. The CDR3 contains 15 residues. Germline V gives CDR1 SGHTA, CDR2 FQGNSA. As DNA, the CDR3 is TGTGCCAGCAGCCCCGGGACAGGGGGACCCTACGAGCAGTACTTC. Its translation: CASSPGTGGPYEQYF.

The table lists this clonotype with a few counts. The V call is TRBV7-8, the J call TRBJ2-5; the D gene is possibly TRBD2 (5 bases). Trimming removed 7 bases from V and 0 bases from J, with 15 bases in between. Germline V gives CDR1 SGHVS, CDR2 FQNEAQ. The CDR3 spans 15 residues. CDR3 residues: CASTLVEVDQETQYF. The DNA of the CDR3 is TGTGCCAGCACCCTGGTGGAGGTAGACCAAGAGACCCAGTACTTC.